This is a list of T cell receptor beta chains from one sample in a study of T-cell reconstitution after alpha-beta-depleted transplantation in children. TCRdb called the PCR reads again in MiXCR, with one record for every CDR3 protein. The table lists around 380,000 distinct CDR3 sequences, 9.5% to 13% of them singletons. The sequenced sample was PBMCs from the stem cell graft donor, obtained from the stem cell graft. Receptors were obtained from a human donor who donated a stem cell graft to a child with acute myeloid leukemia. Each CDR3 is given with its conserved first and last residue. A D gene is named only where the DNA matches it firmly. Clone size is given for some rows only: seen once, a few or many times, or a class if the clone is expanded.

clone_size,j_call,v_call,cdr3_length,d_call,cdr3_nt,cdr3_aa
NA,TRBJ2-7,TRBV2,15,TRBD1,TGTGCCAGCAGTGAACTTGGGACAGCGACCTACGAGCAGTACTTC,CASSELGTATYEQYF
many,TRBJ2-5,TRBV5-1,15,TRBD2,TGCGCCAGCAGACGAGACGGGACTAGCGAAGAGACCCAGTACTTC,CASRRDGTSEETQYF
NA,TRBJ1-5,TRBV20-1,15,NA,TGCAGTGCTAGACGGCCAGGGAGAAGCAATCAGCCCCAGCATTTT,CSARRPGRSNQPQHF
few,TRBJ2-5,TRBV5-1,15,NA,TGCGCCAGCAGCTTGGGAGGACAGAATCGAGAGACCCAGTACTTC,CASSLGGQNRETQYF
NA,TRBJ2-6,TRBV20-1,15,TRBD1,TGCAGTGCATCAACAGGGGGCACTGGGGCCAACGTCCTGACTTTC,CSASTGGTGANVLTF
NA,TRBJ1-5,TRBV5-5,14,NA,TGTGCCAGCGGCTTGACCAGGGAGTTTAGGACCCAGCATTTT,CASGLTREFRTQHF
NA,TRBJ2-1,TRBV6-1,16,TRBD2,TGTGCCAGCAAATCCGGCTTGGCTAGCGGTTACAATGAGCAGTTCTTC,CASKSGLASGYNEQFF
many,TRBJ2-7,TRBV27,15,NA,TGTGCCAGCAGTTTATCGTACAGTCCCGCCGCCGAGCAGTACTTC,CASSLSYSPAAEQYF
few,TRBJ2-7,TRBV27,14,NA,TGTGCCAGCAGTTTAATTCCTTTGAGCTACGAGCAGTACTTC,CASSLIPLSYEQYF
NA,TRBJ2-3,TRBV25-1,11,NA,TGTGCCAGCAGTGAACCACATACGCAGTATTTT,CASSEPHTQYF
NA,TRBJ2-5,TRBV7-2,16,TRBD1,TGTGCCAGCAGCACTCCGAGGGGGACAGCGCAAGAGACCCAGTACTTC,CASSTPRGTAQETQYF
many,TRBJ1-1,TRBV20-1,13,NA,TGCAGTGCTAGTGGTGGGGGGTACACTGAAGCTTTCTTT,CSASGGGYTEAFF
NA,TRBJ2-5,TRBV6-5,14,TRBD1,TGTGCCAGCAGTTTGACAGGGGTTCAAGAGACCCAGTACTTC,CASSLTGVQETQYF
few,TRBJ2-7,TRBV6-2/TRBV6-3,13,TRBD1,TGTGCCAGCAGTACACAGGGGGCGGACGAGCAGTACTTC,CASSTQGADEQYF
NA,TRBJ2-5,TRBV12-3/TRBV12-4,11,NA,TGTGCCAGCAGTCCCGATGGGTCCCAGTACTTC,CASSPDGSQYF
NA,TRBJ2-5,TRBV7-7,15,NA,TGTGCTAGCAGCTTAAGAGGAGATCCCCAAGAGACCCAGTACTTC,CASSLRGDPQETQYF
few,TRBJ2-2,TRBV20-1,13,NA,TGCAGTGGGAGGACCCAGCCGGACGGGGAGCTGTTTTTT,CSGRTQPDGELFF
few,TRBJ2-2,TRBV27,15,NA,TGTGCCAGCAGTTTAGAACAGGGTGGCACCGGGGAGCTGTTTTTT,CASSLEQGGTGELFF
NA,TRBJ2-6,TRBV12-3/TRBV12-4,19,NA,TGTGCCAGCAGTTCCAGACGGACAGCCCCCCTCTCTGGGGCCAACGTCCTGACTTTC,CASSSRRTAPLSGANVLTF
NA,TRBJ2-7,TRBV15,14,TRBD1,TGTGCCACCAGCAGAGATACAGGGGGCGCGGTGCAGTACTTC,CATSRDTGGAVQYF
NA,TRBJ2-1,TRBV5-4,12,NA,TGTGCCAGCAGCTTGCCGGGTTTTGAGCAGTTCTTC,CASSLPGFEQFF
few,TRBJ2-3,TRBV20-1,14,NA,TGCAGTGCTAGTGCCGGGCAGGGCACAGATACGCAGTATTTT,CSASAGQGTDTQYF
few,TRBJ1-2,TRBV6-5,16,NA,TGTGCCAGCAGTCGGCAAAACAGCTGGCGGGACTATGGCTACACCTTC,CASSRQNSWRDYGYTF
NA,TRBJ2-1,TRBV20-1,13,NA,TGCAGTGCCATACTAGCATCCTACAATGAGCAGTTCTTC,CSAILASYNEQFF
many,TRBJ2-2,TRBV7-2,14,NA,TGTGCCAGCAGCTTAGGAGGCTTCACCGGGGAGCTGTTTTTT,CASSLGGFTGELFF
NA,TRBJ2-1,TRBV30,12,NA,TGTGCCTGGAGTCAAACTCAGGATGAGCAGTTCTTC,CAWSQTQDEQFF
few,TRBJ2-7,TRBV5-1,14,NA,TGCGCCAGCAGCTTGGTCCAGGGATCCCACGAGCAGTACTTC,CASSLVQGSHEQYF
NA,TRBJ2-1,TRBV18,15,TRBD1,TGTGCCAGCTCCTCGACAGGGGGTTCGCACAATGAGCAGTTCTTC,CASSSTGGSHNEQFF
many,TRBJ2-1,TRBV15,14,TRBD2,TGTGCCACCAGTTCGGGAGGCTCCTACAATGAGCAGTTCTTC,CATSSGGSYNEQFF
NA,TRBJ2-2,TRBV3-1,17,TRBD1,TGTGCCAGCACCCAAGTTGGGCAGGGGGCGAACACCGGGGAGCTGTTTTTT,CASTQVGQGANTGELFF
NA,TRBJ2-4,TRBV6-1,15,NA,TGTGCCAGCAGTGAGCGGGTGCTAGCCAAAAACATTCAGTACTTC,CASSERVLAKNIQYF
NA,TRBJ1-1,TRBV5-1,16,NA,TGCGCCAGCAGCTCCGGTGGTTCATGGGGGAACACTGAAGCTTTCTTT,CASSSGGSWGNTEAFF
NA,TRBJ2-1,TRBV12-3/TRBV12-4,13,NA,TGTGCCAGCAGCTTATCCCCAGTCAATGAGCAGTTCTTC,CASSLSPVNEQFF
few,TRBJ2-1,TRBV5-1,15,TRBD2,TGCGCCAGCAGCTTACTAGCGGGACCCGAGGGTGAGCAGTTCTTC,CASSLLAGPEGEQFF
many,TRBJ2-4,TRBV20-1,12,NA,TGCAGTGCTGGCCGGGACTTAAACATTCAGTACTTC,CSAGRDLNIQYF
once,TRBJ2-1,TRBV12-3/TRBV12-4,18,TRBD2,TGTGCCAGCAGTCCAGGGACTAGCGGGACCAGCTCCTACAATGAGCAGTTCTTC,CASSPGTSGTSSYNEQFF
few,TRBJ1-2,TRBV3-1,14,NA,TGTGCCAGCAGCGGCGAGCAGGGTGACTATGGCTACACCTTC,CASSGEQGDYGYTF
few,TRBJ1-2,TRBV20-1,14,NA,TGCAGTGCTACCATAGGGCCCTCTAACTATGGCTACACCTTC,CSATIGPSNYGYTF
NA,TRBJ1-2,TRBV7-9,14,NA,TGTGCCAGCAGTGCGGGGCGCGATTTATATGGCTACACCTTC,CASSAGRDLYGYTF
many,TRBJ2-7,TRBV5-6,15,NA,TGTGCCAGCAGCTTGGTGGGGACGCCGTCCTACGAGCAGTACTTC,CASSLVGTPSYEQYF
few,TRBJ2-5,TRBV7-2,16,NA,TGTGCCAGCAGCTTAGGGCCCGGGGCTCCCGGAGAGACCCAGTACTTC,CASSLGPGAPGETQYF